The rows below give T cell receptor beta chains drawn from one sample of a study of T cell responses to AZD1222 COVID-19 vaccine. Clones were sequenced by immunoSEQ multiplex PCR, and TCRdb holds only the in-frame ones, with some missing. The sample includes 120,000 to 150,000 clones, around 90% seen only once; the top ten take 5%. Sequences were derived from peripheral blood, sampled on day 0 of AZD1222 vaccination. All receptors come from an adult in good health. CDR3s include the opening cysteine and the closing phenylalanine or tryptophan. The order of the fields is clone size, V gene, D gene, J gene, CDR3 DNA, CDR3 protein. A D gene is named only where the DNA matches it firmly. Only part of the rows carry a size: once, few, many, or a class if the clone is expanded.

>NA|TRBV14|NA|TRBJ1-4
TGTGCCAGCAGCTCGCGTCCGAACAATGAAAAACTGTTTTTT
CASSSRPNNEKLFF
>NA|TRBV5-4|NA|TRBJ1-1
TGTGCCAGCAGCGCGGGCACTGAAGCTTTCTTT
CASSAGTEAFF
>NA|TRBV28|TRBD1|TRBJ2-5
TGTGCCAGCAGTTTCGGACAGGGTCGAGAGACCCAGTACTTC
CASSFGQGRETQYF
>NA|TRBV27|TRBD2|TRBJ2-5
TGTGCCAGCAGTTACGGACTAGCCGGCCGGGAGACCCAGTACTTC
CASSYGLAGRETQYF
>NA|TRBV7-8|NA|TRBJ1-1
TGTGCCAGCAGCTTAAGCAGGGACACTGAAGCTTTCTTT
CASSLSRDTEAFF
>NA|TRBV11-2|NA|TRBJ1-5
TGTGCCAGCAGCCACGAGTCAGAGCCCCAGCATTTT
CASSHESEPQHF
>NA|TRBV12-3/TRBV12-4|NA|TRBJ1-5
TGTGCCAGCAGTTCCGACCACAATCAGCCCCAGCATTTT
CASSSDHNQPQHF
>NA|TRBV18|NA|TRBJ2-5
TGTGCCAGCTCCCCAAAATCCCGGCAAGAGACCCAGTACTTC
CASSPKSRQETQYF
>NA|TRBV11-2|NA|TRBJ2-4
TGTGCCAGCATCGACAGGCTCGAAAACATTCAGTACTTC
CASIDRLENIQYF
>few|TRBV7-8|NA|TRBJ2-3
TGTGCCAGCAGCGCCGTCGAGCGGGTATTCACAGATACGCAGTATTTT
CASSAVERVFTDTQYF
>NA|TRBV7-2|NA|TRBJ1-4
TGTGCCAGCAGCATCCTTCCCGGGGAGGGTGAAAAACTGTTTTTT
CASSILPGEGEKLFF
>NA|TRBV7-8|TRBD2|TRBJ2-2
TGTGCCAGCAGCTTAGGACTAGCGGGAGTCGTGACCGGGGAGCTGTTTTTT
CASSLGLAGVVTGELFF
>NA|TRBV12-3/TRBV12-4|NA|TRBJ2-7
TGTGCCAGCACCAGCAATTCCTACGAGCAGTACTTC
CASTSNSYEQYF
>NA|TRBV7-9|TRBD1|TRBJ1-3
TGTGCCAGCAGCCCCGGCGCAGGGGGCCAAAGCTCTGGAAACACCATATATTTT
CASSPGAGGQSSGNTIYF
>NA|TRBV24-1|TRBD1|TRBJ2-3
TGTGCCACCAGTGACCGCGGGACAGGTCCAGATACGCAGTATTTT
CATSDRGTGPDTQYF
>NA|TRBV19|TRBD2|TRBJ2-1
TGTGCCAGTAGTATCAAATCTAGCGGGCTCTCCTACAATGAGCAGTTCTTC
CASSIKSSGLSYNEQFF
>once|TRBV6-5|TRBD1|TRBJ2-1
TGTGCCAGCAGTTGGGGACAGCACAATGAGCAGTTCTTC
CASSWGQHNEQFF
>NA|TRBV30|NA|TRBJ1-4
TGTGCCTCCCAGCGGTGGGGGACGGGGAATGAAAAACTGTTTTTT
CASQRWGTGNEKLFF
>NA|TRBV29-1|TRBD1|TRBJ1-2
TGCAGCGTTGATAGTGTAGGGACAGGCGACTATGGCTACACCTTC
CSVDSVGTGDYGYTF
>NA|TRBV6-5|NA|TRBJ2-7
TGTGCCAGCAGTTACTCGACGCCTAGCTCCTACGAGCAGTACTTC
CASSYSTPSSYEQYF
>few|TRBV4-3|NA|TRBJ2-4
TGCGCCAGCAGCCAATATGCTAGCGACGGAGCCAAAAACATTCAGTACTTC
CASSQYASDGAKNIQYF
>NA|TRBV7-2|NA|TRBJ1-1
TGTGCCAGCAGCCAGTACAGGGTAAGGTCTGAAGCTTTCTTT
CASSQYRVRSEAFF
>once|TRBV16|NA|TRBJ1-1
TGTGCCAGCAGCCTCTGGGCAGGGGTAGTTACTGAAGCTTTCTTT
CASSLWAGVVTEAFF
>NA|TRBV19|NA|TRBJ1-5
TGTGCCAGTAGTATGAGAACAGGGAATCAGCCCCAGCATTTT
CASSMRTGNQPQHF
>once|TRBV5-6|NA|TRBJ2-5
TGTGCCAGCAGCTTTGGCCAGCAAGAGACCCAGTACTTC
CASSFGQQETQYF
>once|TRBV11-1|NA|TRBJ2-7
TGTGCCAGCAGCCCCCTGGCCGGGGGGCGTAGGGAGCAGTACTTC
CASSPLAGGRREQYF
>NA|TRBV19|NA|TRBJ1-1
TGTGCCAGTAGTATCCAGGAGAACACTGAAGCTTTCTTT
CASSIQENTEAFF
>few|TRBV2|NA|TRBJ1-2
TGTGCCAGCAGTGAAGCACCAGTTGAGACGGGCTACACCTTC
CASSEAPVETGYTF
>NA|TRBV5-6|NA|TRBJ1-2
TGTGCCAGCAGCTTGGGGCAGCGGAACTATGGCTACACCTTC
CASSLGQRNYGYTF
>NA|TRBV27|TRBD1|TRBJ1-2
TGTGCCAGCAGTTTATCTTCAGGGGGGAACTATGGCTACACCTTC
CASSLSSGGNYGYTF
>NA|TRBV28|TRBD1|TRBJ2-7
TGTGCCAGCAGCAAGACAGGGGGGTTCTACGAGCAGTACTTC
CASSKTGGFYEQYF
>NA|TRBV23-1|NA|TRBJ2-1
TGCGCCACCAACGCGGACCCTCTTTTCTGGGAGCAGTTCTTC
CATNADPLFWEQFF
>NA|TRBV11-2|TRBD1|TRBJ2-7
TGTGCCAGCACCGAATTCGGACAGGGAGTAAACGAGCAGTACTTC
CASTEFGQGVNEQYF
>NA|TRBV7-9|NA|TRBJ1-3
TGTGCCAGCAGCTTAGCGGACAGAGCTGGAAACACCATATATTTT
CASSLADRAGNTIYF
>NA|TRBV9|NA|TRBJ2-5
TGTGCCAGCAGCCTCCGGGGGGCGGGAGAGACCCAGTACTTC
CASSLRGAGETQYF
>NA|TRBV4-2|NA|TRBJ2-5
TGTGCCAGCAGCCAATCTCAGAATCGCAGGTCTCAAGAGACCCAGTACTTC
CASSQSQNRRSQETQYF
>NA|TRBV19|NA|TRBJ2-3
TGTGCCAGTAGTAGCAGGGTCACAGATACGCAGTATTTT
CASSSRVTDTQYF
>NA|TRBV21-1|NA|TRBJ1-5
TGTGCCAGCAGCAATCCTCCCTCCGAGGCCGGGCCCCAGCATTTT
CASSNPPSEAGPQHF
>NA|TRBV9|NA|TRBJ2-6
TGTGCCAGCAGCGTAGTGCCCGGGCCTGAGACTGGGGCCAACGTCCTGACTTTC
CASSVVPGPETGANVLTF
>NA|TRBV29-1|TRBD2|TRBJ2-2
TGCAGCGTTGAAGTAGCGGGAGGGTTCGTGACCGGGGAGCTGTTTTTT
CSVEVAGGFVTGELFF
>few|TRBV28|TRBD2|TRBJ2-7
TGTGCCAGCTCGGAAGGCGGGAGAATGTACGAGCAGTACTTC
CASSEGGRMYEQYF
>NA|TRBV19|TRBD1|TRBJ1-5
TGTGCCAGTAGTATTGGGACAGGGGGCAATCAGCCCCAGCATTTT
CASSIGTGGNQPQHF
>NA|TRBV5-4|NA|TRBJ2-1
TGTGCCAGCAGCCCCCTCGACAATGAGCAGTTCTTC
CASSPLDNEQFF
>NA|TRBV28|NA|TRBJ1-3
TGTGCCAGCAGCGATACACAAACTGGCAGGGTGGGAAACACCATATATTTT
CASSDTQTGRVGNTIYF
>NA|TRBV14|NA|TRBJ2-1
TGTGCCAGCAGCCAACATCTAGGAGGTGAGCAGTTCTTC
CASSQHLGGEQFF
>NA|TRBV28|NA|TRBJ1-2
TGTGCCAGCAGTAGCAAAAGCAGGTCCTATGGCTACACCTTC
CASSSKSRSYGYTF
>NA|TRBV11-2|NA|TRBJ2-3
TGTGCCAGCAGCTTCCATGGCTCGATTAGCACAGATACGCAGTATTTT
CASSFHGSISTDTQYF
>NA|TRBV9|NA|TRBJ2-1
TGTGCCAGCAGCCCTCCCGGTCACTCCTACAATGAGCAGTTCTTC
CASSPPGHSYNEQFF
>NA|TRBV5-5|NA|TRBJ1-2
TGTGCCAGCAGCTCTGGTAATCGGGCGGTGAACTATGGCTACACCTTC
CASSSGNRAVNYGYTF
>NA|TRBV19|NA|TRBJ2-7
TGTGCCAGTAGTATCTTCGGCGTGGGTAGGGAAGTCCCTAAATTTACCTACGAGCAGTACTTC
CASSIFGVGREVPKFTYEQYF
>NA|TRBV6-6|NA|TRBJ1-2
TGTGCCAGCATAAGAAACTATGGCTACACCTTC
CASIRNYGYTF